Shown below are 27 T cell receptor beta chains from a single sample sequenced in a study of neurological immune-mediated disorders. TCRdb fed the 5' RACE reads into MiXCR, producing one record per CDR3 protein. The sample lists fewer than 25,000 distinct CDR3 sequences, around 9.3% occurring once. Sequenced: PBMCs. The receptors shown here come from an older woman with HTLV-1-associated myelopathy (HAM/TSP).

This clonotype was observed at least ten times. V is TRBV9 and J is TRBJ2-7; 7 bases align to TRBD1. V lost 2 bases and J lost 3; bases outside the gene matches: 5. Germline lookup yields CDR1 SGDLS and CDR2 YYNGEE. There are 14 residues in the CDR3. The CDR3 region has the DNA TGTGCCAGCAGCGTGGGGGACAGCCTCTACGAGCAGTACTTC. The encoded protein is CASSVGDSLYEQYF.

In its sample, this clonotype was seen many times. The rearrangement joins TRBV18 to TRBJ2-5, with a tentative D call TRBD2 (6 bases). Germline V CDR1 and CDR2: KGHSH, LQKENI. The length of the CDR3 is 14 residues. V was shortened by 2 bases and J by 7 bases, with 14 bases between the two germline ends. The chain's CDR3 is CASSPEGGPGTQYF. The CDR3, as DNA: TGTGCCAGCTCACCAGAGGGAGGACCCGGGACCCAGTACTTC.

This clonotype was observed at least ten times. In DNA, the CDR3 is TGTGCCAGCAGAGCCCCAGGGTCTCCAACTTACGAGCAGTACTTC. The encoded protein is CASRAPGSPTYEQYF. The chain carries TRBV6-5 and TRBJ2-7; D possibly corresponds to TRBD1 (5 bases). Trimming took 6 bases from V and 4 from J, leaving 19 bases between them. Looked up from germline, CDR1 is MNHEY and CDR2 is SVGAGI. There are 15 residues in the CDR3.

This clonotype was counted at least ten times. The V gene is TRBV6-5, the J gene TRBJ2-1; D ambiguous. CDR3 length equals 11 residues. Trimming removed 8 bases from V and 9 bases from J, with 11 bases in between. Germline assignment: CDR1 MNHEY and CDR2 SVGAGI. The CDR3 spells CASLSDGEQFF. CDR3 sequence (DNA): TGTGCCAGCCTGTCAGATGGTGAGCAGTTCTTC.

This clonotype was recorded at least ten times. The J gene is TRBJ1-2, the V gene TRBV5-1; maybe TRBD1 (6 bases). Germline CDR1 and CDR2: SGHRS and YFSETQ. This CDR3 is built from 14 residues. Trimming took 0 bases from V and 3 from J, leaving 9 bases between them. CDR3 bases: TGCGCCAGCAGCTTGGATACAGGGCACTATGGCTACACCTTC. This sequence encodes CASSLDTGHYGYTF.

The chain links TRBV5-1 to TRBJ2-7, with 14 bases that match TRBD2. Trimming removed 4 bases from V and 3 bases from J; junction bases left unmatched: 6. The length of the CDR3 is 16 residues. Germline-derived CDR1 and CDR2 are SGHRS and YFSETQ. The chain's CDR3 is CASSQGTSGGYYEQYF. The CDR3 DNA sequence: TGCGCCAGCAGCCAGGGGACTAGCGGGGGATACTACGAGCAGTACTTC.

This clonotype was seen at least ten times. The chain employs TRBV12-3 or TRBV12-4 and TRBJ2-7, with TRBD1 matching over 9 bases. V lost 4 bases and J lost 0; bases outside the gene matches: 7. CDR3 length equals 16 residues. The chain's CDR3 is CASSSQGALTSYEQYF. Here the CDR3 DNA reads TGTGCCAGCAGTTCACAGGGGGCCCTGACCTCCTACGAGCAGTACTTC.

This clonotype was counted many times. The V gene is TRBV5-1, the J gene TRBJ2-1; TRBD1 aligns across 12 bases. V lost 4 bases, J lost 7 bases, and 12 bases stayed unmatched. Germline lookup yields CDR1 SGHRS and CDR2 YFSETQ. This CDR3 spans 17 amino acids. CDR3 residues: CASSIQPGTGGYNEQFF. DNA of the CDR3: TGCGCCAGCAGCATTCAGCCCGGGACAGGGGGCTATAATGAGCAGTTCTTC.

This chain links TRBV3-1 with TRBJ2-1, with D uncertain. Germline CDR1 LGHDT, CDR2 YNNKEL (reference sequence). CDR3 length equals 14 residues. Trimming took off 1 base at V and 6 bases at J, with 10 bases between the two ends. Here the CDR3 DNA reads TGTGCCAGCAGCCAAGTTCTAGGTCGCAATGAGCAGTTCTTC. Protein product: CASSQVLGRNEQFF.

This clonotype was detected ten times or more. This rearrangement joins TRBV20-1 to TRBJ1-5; maybe TRBD1 (5 bases). V was pared by 0 bases and J by 4 bases, with 16 bases between. The CDR3 extends over 16 amino acids. Germline V gene data show CDR1 as DFQATT and CDR2 as SNEGSKA (reference sequence). The CDR3 nucleotides are TGCAGTGCTAGAGATGGGTTGGGGGGGACTAATCAGCCCCAGCATTTT. It encodes CSARDGLGGTNQPQHF.

Sample share makes this clonotype medium-sized. The rearrangement links TRBV20-1 to TRBJ2-5; no clear D. Germline CDR1 is DFQATT and CDR2 is SNEGSKA (reference sequence). V shed 2 bases and J shed 5 bases, with 21 bases lying between them. The CDR3 is 16 residues long. Here the CDR3 reads CSARPLLGLPGETQYF. The CDR3 bases are TGCAGTGCTAGACCTCTCCTCGGGCTGCCTGGGGAGACCCAGTACTTC.

V and J are TRBV5-1 and TRBJ1-1; D not resolved. This CDR3 is 14 amino acids long. V was cut by 4 bases and J by 5 bases, with 15 bases left in between. The V gene's germline CDR1 is SGHRS and CDR2 YFSETQ. CDR3 sequence reads: CASSPGRTGTEAFF. The CDR3 DNA sequence: TGCGCCAGCAGCCCCGGACGGACGGGTACTGAAGCTTTCTTT. Combining the CDR3 with reference TRBV5-1 and TRBJ1-1 gives the whole variable domain KAGVTQTPRYLIKTRGQQVTLSCSPISGHRSVSWYQQTPGQGLQFLFEYFSETQRNKGNFPGRFSGRQFSNSRSEMNVSTLELGDSALYLCASSPGRTGTEAFFGQGTRLTVV.

This clonotype was seen many times. The CDR3 reads CSASETGTGELFF. DNA for the CDR3: TGCAGTGCTAGCGAGACAGGGACCGGGGAGCTGTTTTTT. This sequence joins TRBV20-1 and TRBJ2-2; 7 bases are a match to TRBD1. Trimming removed 3 bases from V and 5 bases from J; junction bases left unmatched: 3. Germline CDR1 is DFQATT and CDR2 is SNEGSKA (reference sequence). This CDR3 has 13 residues.

This clonotype was counted many times. This chain links TRBV5-1 with TRBJ1-4, with a possible D match to TRBD1 (6 bases). V was shortened by 4 bases and J by 0 bases, with 13 bases between the two germline ends. CDR1 SGHRS and CDR2 YFSETQ come from the germline V gene. The CDR3 has 16 residues. The CDR3 spells CASSITTGTTNEKLFF. The CDR3 DNA is TGCGCCAGCAGCATAACTACAGGGACAACTAATGAAAAACTGTTTTTT.

This clonotype has ten or more counts. The chain links TRBV5-1 to TRBJ1-5; D is perhaps TRBD1 (5 bases). The V gene lost 3 bases and the J gene lost 7 bases, with 11 bases spanning the gap. Germline CDR1 reads SGHRS; CDR2 reads YFSETQ. The CDR3 consists of 13 residues. The CDR3 loop reads CASSWGGEQPQHF. The CDR3 nucleotides are TGCGCCAGCAGCTGGGGAGGGGAACAGCCCCAGCATTTT.

The table lists this clonotype with a count of one. The germline gene is not matched at one end of the junction; a read error may be the cause. The chain is built from TRBV11-2 and TRBJ2-5; no reliable D call. Germline V CDR1 and CDR2: SGHAT, FQNNGV. The CDR3 is 14 residues long. As DNA, the CDR3 is TGTGCCAGAAGCTTAGGGATAGTCCAAGAGACCCAGTACTTC. Amino acid sequence: CARSLGIVQETQYF.

This clonotype was picked up many times. V and J are TRBV5-1 and TRBJ1-1; D is unresolved. This CDR3 has 15 amino acids. Trimming took off 0 bases at V and 6 bases at J, with 15 bases between the two ends. The V gene's germline CDR1 is SGHRS and CDR2 YFSETQ. CDR3: CASSLDSLGLAEAFF. CDR3 DNA sequence: TGCGCCAGCAGCTTGGACAGTCTGGGCCTCGCTGAAGCTTTCTTT.

By frequency in the sample, this clonotype is medium-sized. This chain links TRBV5-1 with TRBJ2-1; no firm D call. Germline V gene data show CDR1 as SGHRS and CDR2 as YFSETQ. With 0 bases removed from V and 5 bases from J, the gap between germline ends came to 3 bases. The CDR3 sequence is 12 residues long. The CDR3 nucleotides read TGCGCCAGCAGCTTGGGCGACAATGAGCAGTTCTTC. Its translation is CASSLGDNEQFF.

In its sample, this clonotype was seen many times. This chain connects TRBV7-2 to TRBJ2-3; 7 bases are shared with TRBD2. This CDR3 region has 16 residues. The junction had 8 bases not matched to a gene; V was cut back by 5 bases and J by 0 bases. Germline V lookup: CDR1 SGHTA, CDR2 FQGNSA. In DNA form, the CDR3 reads TGTGCCAGCAGCCCCCCGGGACTACCAAGCACAGATACGCAGTATTTT. Its protein product is CASSPPGLPSTDTQYF.

This clonotype was detected ten times or more. The chain recombines TRBV2 with TRBJ1-1; tentatively, D is TRBD1 (6 bases). This CDR3 has 14 amino acids. The germline V and J ends were trimmed by 6 bases and 1 base, with 12 bases remaining between them. Germline V gene sequence: CDR1 SNHLY, CDR2 FYNNEI. CDR3 nucleotides: TGTGCCAGCAGAGCCTCAGGGGAGAACACTGAAGCTTTCTTT. As protein: CASRASGENTEAFF.

This clonotype has a count of ten or more. The chain employs TRBV2 and TRBJ2-6; D not resolved. V was pared by 3 bases and J by 0 bases, with 9 bases between. CDR3 length: 16 residues. CDR1 SNHLY and CDR2 FYNNEI come from the germline V gene. The CDR3 reads CASSETTPSGANVLTF. The CDR3 coding sequence is TGTGCCAGCAGTGAGACAACCCCCTCTGGGGCCAACGTCCTGACTTTC.

There are many counts of this clonotype. The chain employs TRBV5-1 and TRBJ1-5; D is unresolved. Trimming stripped 1 base from V and 3 bases from J, with 11 bases between. The CDR3 spans 15 residues. Germline CDR1 is SGHRS and CDR2 is YFSETQ. The CDR3 reads CASSLTLGPNQPQHF. The CDR3 DNA reads TGCGCCAGCAGCTTGACTTTAGGGCCCAATCAGCCCCAGCATTTT.

This clonotype has ten or more counts. J is TRBJ1-4 and V is TRBV5-5; maybe TRBD1 (6 bases). The CDR3 spans 16 residues. The V gene lost 2 bases and the J gene lost 0 bases, with 11 bases spanning the gap. Germline V gene data show CDR1 as SGHKS and CDR2 as YYEKEE (reference sequence). The CDR3 region has the DNA TGTGCCAGCAGCTTTCAACAGGGTGCAACTAATGAAAAACTGTTTTTT. This translates into CASSFQQGATNEKLFF.

This clonotype was counted once. This sequence may be a read error, since a much larger clone differs from it by one base. The CDR3 DNA sequence: TGTGCCAGCACCACGGGACTAGGGGTGAGTGAGCAGTTCTTC. It encodes CASTTGLGVSEQFF. The chain joins TRBV27 to TRBJ2-1; TRBD2 aligns across 8 bases. Germline V gives CDR1 MNHEY, CDR2 SMNVEV (reference sequence). Germline trimming cut 7 bases from V and 9 bases from J; bases unmatched to any gene: 11. The CDR3 consists of 14 residues.

This clonotype was counted ten times or more. The chain's CDR3 is CASSSGGNLYNEQFF. In DNA form, the CDR3 reads TGTGCCAGCAGCTCCGGGGGGAACCTCTACAATGAGCAGTTCTTC. The chain couples TRBV11-2 to TRBJ2-1; the match to TRBD2 covers 7 bases. J lost 3 bases, V lost 4 bases, and 6 bases had no gene match. Germline values: CDR1 SGHAT, CDR2 FQNNGV. The CDR3 sequence is 15 residues long.

This clonotype was counted ten times or more. The chain recombines TRBV5-1 with TRBJ2-5; D gene ambiguous. Between the trimmed V and J ends, which lost 4 bases and 0 bases, there was a span of 13 bases. CDR1 is SGHRS, CDR2 YFSETQ, per germline. The CDR3 totals 15 residues. The CDR3 here is CASSPLGIHQETQYF. The CDR3 coding sequence is TGCGCCAGCAGCCCCCTGGGGATACACCAAGAGACCCAGTACTTC.

V gene TRBV5-1 combines with J gene TRBJ2-7, with D uncertain. This CDR3 comprises 15 residues. The ends were cut back, 0 bases at V and 3 bases at J, with 13 bases in the middle. Germline V lookup: CDR1 SGHRS, CDR2 YFSETQ. The CDR3 sequence is CASSLEAATLYEQYF. In nucleotides, the CDR3 is TGCGCCAGCAGCTTGGAGGCGGCCACGCTCTACGAGCAGTACTTC. Drawing the rest from reference TRBV5-1 and TRBJ2-7, the complete variable domain is KAGVTQTPRYLIKTRGQQVTLSCSPISGHRSVSWYQQTPGQGLQFLFEYFSETQRNKGNFPGRFSGRQFSNSRSEMNVSTLELGDSALYLCASSLEAATLYEQYFGPGTRLTVT.